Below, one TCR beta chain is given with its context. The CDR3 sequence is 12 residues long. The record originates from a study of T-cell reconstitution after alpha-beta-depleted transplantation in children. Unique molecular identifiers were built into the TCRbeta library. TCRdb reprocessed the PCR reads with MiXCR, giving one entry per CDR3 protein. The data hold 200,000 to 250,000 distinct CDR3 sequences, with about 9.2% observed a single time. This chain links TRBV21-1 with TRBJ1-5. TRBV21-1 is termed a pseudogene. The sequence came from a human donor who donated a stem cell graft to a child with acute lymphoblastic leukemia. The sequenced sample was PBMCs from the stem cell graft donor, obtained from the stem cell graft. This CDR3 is CASSNGRPGEHF. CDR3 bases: TGTGCCAGCAGCAACGGACGGCCGGGGGAGCATTTT.